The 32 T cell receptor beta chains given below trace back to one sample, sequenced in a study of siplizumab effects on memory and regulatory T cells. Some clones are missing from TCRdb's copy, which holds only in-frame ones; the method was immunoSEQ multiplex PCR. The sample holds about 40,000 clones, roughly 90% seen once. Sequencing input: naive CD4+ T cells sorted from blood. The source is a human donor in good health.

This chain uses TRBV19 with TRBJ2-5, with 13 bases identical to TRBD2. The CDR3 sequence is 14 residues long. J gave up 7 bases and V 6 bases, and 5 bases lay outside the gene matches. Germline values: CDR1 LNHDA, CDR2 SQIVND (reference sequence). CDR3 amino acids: CASRLAGGDGTQYF. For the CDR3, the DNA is TGTGCCAGTAGACTAGCGGGAGGGGACGGGACCCAGTACTTC.

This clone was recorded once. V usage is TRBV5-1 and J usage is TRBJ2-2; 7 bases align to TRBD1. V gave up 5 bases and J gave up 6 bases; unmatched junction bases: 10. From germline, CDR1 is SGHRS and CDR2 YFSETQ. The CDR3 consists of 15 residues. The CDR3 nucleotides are TGCGCCAGCAGACCCGGGACAGAGCAAGCCGGGGAGCTGTTTTTT. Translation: CASRPGTEQAGELFF.

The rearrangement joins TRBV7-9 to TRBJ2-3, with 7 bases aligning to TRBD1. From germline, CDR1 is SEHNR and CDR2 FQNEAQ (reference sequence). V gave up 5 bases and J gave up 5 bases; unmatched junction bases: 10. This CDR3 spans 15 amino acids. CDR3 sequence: CASSLRDSRVDTQYF. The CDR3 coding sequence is TGTGCCAGCAGCCTACGGGACAGTCGGGTAGATACGCAGTATTTT.

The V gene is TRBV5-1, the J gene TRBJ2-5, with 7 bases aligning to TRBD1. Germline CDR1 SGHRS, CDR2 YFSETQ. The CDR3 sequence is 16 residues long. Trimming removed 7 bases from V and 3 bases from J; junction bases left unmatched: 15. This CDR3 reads CASGPTTDRVEETQYF. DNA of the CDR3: TGCGCCAGCGGACCGACAACCGACAGGGTGGAAGAGACCCAGTACTTC.

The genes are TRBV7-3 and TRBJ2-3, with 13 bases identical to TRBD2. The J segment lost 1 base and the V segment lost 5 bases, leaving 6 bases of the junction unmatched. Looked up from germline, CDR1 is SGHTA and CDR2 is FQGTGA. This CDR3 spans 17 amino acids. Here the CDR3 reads CASSPTSGRAGTDTQYF. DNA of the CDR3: TGTGCCAGCAGCCCTACTAGCGGGAGGGCCGGCACAGATACGCAGTATTTT.

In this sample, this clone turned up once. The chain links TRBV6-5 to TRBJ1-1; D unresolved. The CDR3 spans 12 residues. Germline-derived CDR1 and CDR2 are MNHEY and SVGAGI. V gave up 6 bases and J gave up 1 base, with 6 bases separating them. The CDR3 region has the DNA TGTGCCAGCAGAAGGTCGAACACTGAAGCTTTCTTT. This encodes CASRRSNTEAFF.

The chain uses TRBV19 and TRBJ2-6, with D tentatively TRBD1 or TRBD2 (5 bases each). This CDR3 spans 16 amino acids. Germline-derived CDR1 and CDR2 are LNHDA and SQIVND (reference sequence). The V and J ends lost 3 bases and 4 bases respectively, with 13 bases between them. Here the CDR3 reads CASSIIRGRGANVLTF. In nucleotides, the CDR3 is TGTGCCAGTAGTATTATCCGGGGCCGGGGGGCCAACGTCCTGACTTTC.

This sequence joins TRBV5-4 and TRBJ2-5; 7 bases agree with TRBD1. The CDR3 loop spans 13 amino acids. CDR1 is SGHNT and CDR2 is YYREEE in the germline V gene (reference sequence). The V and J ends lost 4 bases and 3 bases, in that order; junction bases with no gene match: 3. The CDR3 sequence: CASSRQGEETQYF. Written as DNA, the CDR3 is TGTGCCAGCAGCCGCCAGGGGGAAGAGACCCAGTACTTC.

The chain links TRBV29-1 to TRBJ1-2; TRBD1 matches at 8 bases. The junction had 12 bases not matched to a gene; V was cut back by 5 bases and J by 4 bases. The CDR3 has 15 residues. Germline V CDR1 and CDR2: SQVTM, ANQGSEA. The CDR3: CSVNSAGGRGYGYTF. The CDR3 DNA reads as TGCAGCGTTAACTCGGCAGGGGGCAGAGGCTATGGCTACACCTTC.

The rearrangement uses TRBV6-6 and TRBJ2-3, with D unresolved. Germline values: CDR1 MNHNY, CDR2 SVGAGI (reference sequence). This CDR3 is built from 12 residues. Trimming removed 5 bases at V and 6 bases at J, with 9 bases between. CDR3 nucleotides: TGTGCCAGCAGTCCTCTGGGGGATACGCAGTATTTT. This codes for CASSPLGDTQYF.

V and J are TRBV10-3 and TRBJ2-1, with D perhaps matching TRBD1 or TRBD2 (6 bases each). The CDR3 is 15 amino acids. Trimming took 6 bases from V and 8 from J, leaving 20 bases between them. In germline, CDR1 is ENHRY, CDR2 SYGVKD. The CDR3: CAIRAGDSTGDEQFF. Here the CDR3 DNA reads TGTGCCATCAGGGCAGGGGACTCCACGGGGGATGAGCAGTTCTTC.

The CDR3 region is CASSVAGTGDGNTIYF. The CDR3 nucleotides read TGTGCCAGCAGCGTAGCTGGGACAGGGGATGGAAACACCATATATTTT. The chain uses TRBV9 and TRBJ1-3, with 10 bases lining up with TRBD1. After removal of 0 bases from V and 3 bases from J, the junction contained 3 bases not matched to a gene. Germline loops: CDR1 SGDLS, CDR2 YYNGEE. The CDR3 is 16 residues long. Together with reference TRBV9 and TRBJ1-3, the CDR3 gives the full variable domain: DSGVTQTPKHLITATGQRVTLRCSPRSGDLSVYWYQQSLDQGLQFLIQYYNGEERAKGNILERFSAQQFPDLHSELNLSSLELGDSALYFCASSVAGTGDGNTIYFGEGSWLTVV.

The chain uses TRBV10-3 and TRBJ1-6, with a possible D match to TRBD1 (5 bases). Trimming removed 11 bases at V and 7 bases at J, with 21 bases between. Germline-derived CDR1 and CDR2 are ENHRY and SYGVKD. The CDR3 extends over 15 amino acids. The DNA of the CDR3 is TGTGCCCTACGGATGGGTCAGGAGGGGAATTCACCCCTCCACTTT. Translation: CALRMGQEGNSPLHF.

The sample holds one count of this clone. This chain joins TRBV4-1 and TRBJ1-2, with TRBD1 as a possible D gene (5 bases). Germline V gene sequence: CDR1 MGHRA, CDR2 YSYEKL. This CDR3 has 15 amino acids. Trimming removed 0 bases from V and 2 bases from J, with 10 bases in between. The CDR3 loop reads CASSQEMGLNYGYTF. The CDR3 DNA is TGCGCCAGCAGCCAAGAAATGGGGCTCAACTATGGCTACACCTTC.

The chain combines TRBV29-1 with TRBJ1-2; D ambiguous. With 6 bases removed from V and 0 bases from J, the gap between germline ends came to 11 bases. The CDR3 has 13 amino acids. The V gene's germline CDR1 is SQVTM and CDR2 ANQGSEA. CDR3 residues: CSVADVSNYGYTF. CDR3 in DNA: TGCAGCGTCGCTGACGTATCTAACTATGGCTACACCTTC.

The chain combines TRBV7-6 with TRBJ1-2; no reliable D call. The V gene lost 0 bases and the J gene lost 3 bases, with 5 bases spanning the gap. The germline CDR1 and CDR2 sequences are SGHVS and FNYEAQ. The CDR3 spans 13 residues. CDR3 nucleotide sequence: TGTGCCAGCAGCTTAGCGGAGGACTATGGCTACACCTTC. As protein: CASSLAEDYGYTF.

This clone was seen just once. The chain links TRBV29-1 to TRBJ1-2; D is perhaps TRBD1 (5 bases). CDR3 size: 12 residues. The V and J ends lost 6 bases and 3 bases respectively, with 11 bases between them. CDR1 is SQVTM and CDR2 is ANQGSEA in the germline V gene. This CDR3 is CSVEDMDYGYTF. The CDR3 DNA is TGCAGCGTGGAGGACATGGACTATGGCTACACCTTC.

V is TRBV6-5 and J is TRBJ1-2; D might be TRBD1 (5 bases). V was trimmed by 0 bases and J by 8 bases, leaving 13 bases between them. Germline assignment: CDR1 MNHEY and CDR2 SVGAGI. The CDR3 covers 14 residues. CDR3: CASSYSGPGDGYTF. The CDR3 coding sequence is TGTGCCAGCAGTTACTCAGGTCCCGGGGACGGCTACACCTTC.

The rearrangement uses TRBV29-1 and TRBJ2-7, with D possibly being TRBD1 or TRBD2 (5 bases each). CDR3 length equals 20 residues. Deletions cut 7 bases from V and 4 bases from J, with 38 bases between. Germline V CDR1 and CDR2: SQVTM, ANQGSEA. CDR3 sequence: CSGGWGPGLWASLHAYEQYF. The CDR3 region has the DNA TGCAGCGGCGGCTGGGGACCGGGCCTTTGGGCTAGCCTGCATGCGTACGAGCAGTACTTC.

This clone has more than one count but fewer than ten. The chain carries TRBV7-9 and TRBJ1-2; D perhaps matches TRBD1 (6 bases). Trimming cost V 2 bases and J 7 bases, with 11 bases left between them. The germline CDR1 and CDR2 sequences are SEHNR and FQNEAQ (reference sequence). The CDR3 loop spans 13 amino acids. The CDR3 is CASSLKGGSGYTF. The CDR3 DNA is TGTGCCAGCAGCTTAAAGGGGGGTAGTGGCTACACCTTC. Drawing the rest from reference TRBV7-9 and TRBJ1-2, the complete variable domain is DTGVSQNPRHKITKRGQNVTFRCDPISEHNRLYWYRQTLGQGPEFLTYFQNEAQLEKSRLLSDRFSAERPKGSFSTLEIQRTEQGDSAMYLCASSLKGGSGYTFGSGTRLTVV.

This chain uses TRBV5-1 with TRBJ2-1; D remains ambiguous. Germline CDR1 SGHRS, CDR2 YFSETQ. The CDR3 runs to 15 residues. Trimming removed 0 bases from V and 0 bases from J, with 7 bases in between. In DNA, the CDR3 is TGCGCCAGCAGCTTGGGAGGTAGCTCCTACAATGAGCAGTTCTTC. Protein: CASSLGGSSYNEQFF.

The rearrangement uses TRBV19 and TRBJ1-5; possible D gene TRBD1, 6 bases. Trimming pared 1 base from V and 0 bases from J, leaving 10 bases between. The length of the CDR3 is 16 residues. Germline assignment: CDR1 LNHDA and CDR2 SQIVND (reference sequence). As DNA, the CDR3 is TGTGCCAGTAGTATAGCAGGGGCCAATAGCAATCAGCCCCAGCATTTT. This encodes CASSIAGANSNQPQHF.

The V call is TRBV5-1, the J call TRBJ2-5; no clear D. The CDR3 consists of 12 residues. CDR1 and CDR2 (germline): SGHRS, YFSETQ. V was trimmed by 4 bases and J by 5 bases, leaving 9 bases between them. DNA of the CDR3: TGCGCCAGCAGCCGACAAGGGGAGACCCAGTACTTC. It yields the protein CASSRQGETQYF.

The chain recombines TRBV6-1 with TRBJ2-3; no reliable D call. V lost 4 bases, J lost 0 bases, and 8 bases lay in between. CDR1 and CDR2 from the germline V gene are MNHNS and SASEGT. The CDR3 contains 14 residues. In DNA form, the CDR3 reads TGTGCCAGCAGTGCTGGTGCTAGCACAGATACGCAGTATTTT. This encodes CASSAGASTDTQYF.

In nucleotides, the CDR3 is TGTGCCACCAGCAGAGGACAGGGCAACCCGAAGGGAGAAAAACTGTTTTTT. This codes for CATSRGQGNPKGEKLFF. V and J are TRBV15 and TRBJ1-4, with 7 bases lining up with TRBD1. With 1 base clipped from V and 8 bases from J, the junction kept 13 bases outside the gene matches. Germline lookup yields CDR1 LNHNV and CDR2 YYDKDF (reference sequence). CDR3 length: 17 residues.

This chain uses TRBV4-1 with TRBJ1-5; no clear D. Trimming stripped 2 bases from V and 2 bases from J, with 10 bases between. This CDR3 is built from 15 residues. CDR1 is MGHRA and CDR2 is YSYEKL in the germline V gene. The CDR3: CASSQRVGGNQPQHF. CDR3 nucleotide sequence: TGCGCCAGCAGCCAAAGGGTCGGGGGCAATCAGCCCCAGCATTTT.

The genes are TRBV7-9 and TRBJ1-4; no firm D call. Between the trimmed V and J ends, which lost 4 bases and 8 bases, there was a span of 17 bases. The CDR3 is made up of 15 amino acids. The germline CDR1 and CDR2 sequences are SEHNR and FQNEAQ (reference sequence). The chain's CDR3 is CASSSGTYEGEKLFF. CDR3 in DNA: TGTGCCAGCAGCTCCGGAACTTACGAAGGGGAAAAACTGTTTTTT.

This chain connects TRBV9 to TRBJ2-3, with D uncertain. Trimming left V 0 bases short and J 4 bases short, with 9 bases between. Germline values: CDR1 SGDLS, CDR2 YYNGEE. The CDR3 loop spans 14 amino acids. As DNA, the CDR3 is TGTGCCAGCAGCGTAGAGGAGCGAGCAGATACGCAGTATTTT. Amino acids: CASSVEERADTQYF.

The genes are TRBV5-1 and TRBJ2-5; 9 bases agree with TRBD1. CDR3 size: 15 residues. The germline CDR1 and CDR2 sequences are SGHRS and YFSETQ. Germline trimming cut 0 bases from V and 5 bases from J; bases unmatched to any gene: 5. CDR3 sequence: CASSLETGGRETQYF. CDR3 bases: TGCGCCAGCAGCTTGGAGACAGGGGGGAGGGAGACCCAGTACTTC.

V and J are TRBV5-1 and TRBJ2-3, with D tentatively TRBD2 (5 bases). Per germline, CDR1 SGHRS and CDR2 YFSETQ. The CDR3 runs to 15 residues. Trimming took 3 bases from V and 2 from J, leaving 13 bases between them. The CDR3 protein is CASSYGGLNTDTQYF. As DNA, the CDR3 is TGCGCCAGCAGCTATGGTGGACTTAACACAGATACGCAGTATTTT.

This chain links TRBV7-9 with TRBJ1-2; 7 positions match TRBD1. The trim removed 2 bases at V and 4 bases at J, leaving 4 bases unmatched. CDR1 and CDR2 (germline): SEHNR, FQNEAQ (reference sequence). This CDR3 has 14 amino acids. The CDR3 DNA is TGTGCCAGCAGCTTAACAGGGGTCGGCTATGGCTACACCTTC. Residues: CASSLTGVGYGYTF.

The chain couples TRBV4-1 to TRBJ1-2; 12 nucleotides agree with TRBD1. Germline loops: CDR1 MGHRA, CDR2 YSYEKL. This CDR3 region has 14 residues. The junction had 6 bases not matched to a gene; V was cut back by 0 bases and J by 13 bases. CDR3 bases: TGCGCCAGCAGCCAAGATTGGGGGACAGGGGGCGCCACCTTC. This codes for CASSQDWGTGGATF.